This TCR beta chain is from a study of Graves' ophthalmopathy and Graves' hyperthyroidism. New diagnoses, under 2 months' duration, and ages 18 to 65 characterized the hyperthyroidism patients. The trim removed 8 bases at V and 4 bases at J, leaving 16 bases unmatched. CDR3 length: 17 amino acids. TCR beta CDR3 regions were amplified from RNA transcripts. HTBI primers primed a first-round RT-PCR, and a second-round multiplex PCR followed. TCRdb analysed the multiplex PCR reads with MiXCR anew, one entry per CDR3 protein. Counted here are 350,000 to 400,000 distinct CDR3 sequences, 15% occurring once; the ten biggest clones make up approximately 7%.

The chain has TRBV12-3 or TRBV12-4 and TRBJ2-7; 11 nucleotides align to TRBD1. The sequencing sample was made of peripheral blood. This TCR derives from a woman aged 18-29 years with stable Graves' hyperthyroidism. This CDR3 reads CASSQHQADRGPYEQYF. CDR3 in DNA: TGTGCCAGCTCCCAACACCAGGCGGACAGGGGGCCTTACGAGCAGTACTTC.